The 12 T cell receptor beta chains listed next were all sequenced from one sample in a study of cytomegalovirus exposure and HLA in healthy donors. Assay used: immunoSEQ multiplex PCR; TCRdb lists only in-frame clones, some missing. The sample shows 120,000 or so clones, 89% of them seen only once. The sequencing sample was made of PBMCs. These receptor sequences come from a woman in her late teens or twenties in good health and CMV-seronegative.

CDR3 in DNA: TGTGCCAGCAGCGAGGCAGGGGGGAACACTGAAGCTTTCTTT. It yields the protein CASSEAGGNTEAFF. This chain links TRBV11-2 with TRBJ1-1, with 7 bases aligning to TRBD1. This CDR3 is 14 amino acids long. V was clipped by 5 bases and J by 1 base; unmatched bases: 4. In germline, CDR1 is SGHAT, CDR2 FQNNGV.

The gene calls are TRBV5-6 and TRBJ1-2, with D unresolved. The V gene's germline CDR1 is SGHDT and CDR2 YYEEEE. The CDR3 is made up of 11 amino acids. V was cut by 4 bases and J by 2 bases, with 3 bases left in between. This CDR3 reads CASSQNYGYTF. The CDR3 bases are TGTGCCAGCAGCCAGAACTATGGCTACACCTTC.

The CDR3 protein is CAWTRASGNTDTQYF. The CDR3 DNA sequence: TGTGCCTGGACGAGGGCTAGCGGAAACACAGATACGCAGTATTTT. The chain combines TRBV30 with TRBJ2-3, with 7 bases lining up with TRBD2. Germline V gives CDR1 GTSNPN, CDR2 SVGIG (reference sequence). V lost 4 bases and J lost 2; bases outside the gene matches: 9. The CDR3 spans 15 residues.

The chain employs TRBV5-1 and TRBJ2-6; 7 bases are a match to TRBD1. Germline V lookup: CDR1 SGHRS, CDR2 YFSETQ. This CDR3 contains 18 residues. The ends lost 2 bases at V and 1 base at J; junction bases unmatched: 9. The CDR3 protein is CASSFSTGLGSGANVLTF. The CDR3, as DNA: TGCGCCAGCAGCTTCTCGACAGGGTTGGGTTCTGGGGCCAACGTCCTGACTTTC.

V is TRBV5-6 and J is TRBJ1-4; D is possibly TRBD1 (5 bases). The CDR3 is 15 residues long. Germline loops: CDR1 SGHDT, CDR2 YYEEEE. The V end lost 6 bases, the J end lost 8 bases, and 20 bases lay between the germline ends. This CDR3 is CASTFMGEGREKLFF. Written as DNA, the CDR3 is TGTGCCAGCACCTTCATGGGGGAGGGTCGGGAAAAACTGTTTTTT.

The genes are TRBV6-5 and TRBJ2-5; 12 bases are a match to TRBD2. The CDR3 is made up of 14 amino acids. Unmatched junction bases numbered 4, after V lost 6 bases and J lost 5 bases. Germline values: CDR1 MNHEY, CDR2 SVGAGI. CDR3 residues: CASRRTSGKETQYF. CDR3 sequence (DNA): TGTGCCAGCAGGCGGACTAGCGGGAAGGAGACCCAGTACTTC.

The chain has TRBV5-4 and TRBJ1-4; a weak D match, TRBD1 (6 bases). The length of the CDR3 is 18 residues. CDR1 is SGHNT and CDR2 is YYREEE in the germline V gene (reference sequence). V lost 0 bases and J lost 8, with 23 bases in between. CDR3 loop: CASSLEGDRPPAQEKLFF. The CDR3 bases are TGTGCCAGCAGCTTGGAGGGTGACAGGCCCCCCGCGCAGGAAAAACTGTTTTTT. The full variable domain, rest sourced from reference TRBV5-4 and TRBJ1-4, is ETGVTQSPTHLIKTRGQQVTLRCSSQSGHNTVSWYQQALGQGPQFIFQYYREEENGRGNFPPRFSGLQFPNYSSELNVNALELDDSALYLCASSLEGDRPPAQEKLFFGSGTQLSVL.

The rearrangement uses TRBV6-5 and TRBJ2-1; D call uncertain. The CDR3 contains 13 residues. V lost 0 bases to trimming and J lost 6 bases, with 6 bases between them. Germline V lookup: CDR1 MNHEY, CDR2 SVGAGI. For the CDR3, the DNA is TGTGCCAGCAGTTACTCGACAACCAATGAGCAGTTCTTC. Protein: CASSYSTTNEQFF.

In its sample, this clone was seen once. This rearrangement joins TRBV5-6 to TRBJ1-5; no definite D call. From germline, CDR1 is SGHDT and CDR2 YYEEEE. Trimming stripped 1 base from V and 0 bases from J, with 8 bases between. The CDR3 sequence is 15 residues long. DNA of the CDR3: TGTGCCAGCAGCTTGCTCGGTTTTAGCAATCAGCCCCAGCATTTT. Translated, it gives CASSLLGFSNQPQHF.

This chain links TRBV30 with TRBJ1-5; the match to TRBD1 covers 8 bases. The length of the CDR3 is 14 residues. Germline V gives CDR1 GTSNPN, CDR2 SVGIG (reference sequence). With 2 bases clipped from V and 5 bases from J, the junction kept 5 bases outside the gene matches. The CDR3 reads CAWSLDREDQPQHF. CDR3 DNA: TGTGCCTGGAGTCTGGACAGGGAGGATCAGCCCCAGCATTTT.

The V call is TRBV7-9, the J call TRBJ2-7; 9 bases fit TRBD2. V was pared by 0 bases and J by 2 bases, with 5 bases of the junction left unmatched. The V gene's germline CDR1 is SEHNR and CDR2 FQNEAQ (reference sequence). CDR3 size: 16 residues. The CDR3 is CASSLAGAGGPYEQYF. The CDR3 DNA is TGTGCCAGCAGCTTAGCCGGGGCGGGAGGGCCCTACGAGCAGTACTTC.

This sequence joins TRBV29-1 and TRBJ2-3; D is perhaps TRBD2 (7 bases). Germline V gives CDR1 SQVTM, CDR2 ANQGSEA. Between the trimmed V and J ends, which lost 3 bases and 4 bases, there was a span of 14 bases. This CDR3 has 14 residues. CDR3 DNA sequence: TGCAGCGTTGAGGGAGGGGGGATATCAGATACGCAGTATTTT. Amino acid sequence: CSVEGGGISDTQYF.